The sample holds many counts of the clone carrying this T cell receptor beta chain. Germline assignment: CDR1 GTSNPN and CDR2 SVGIG (reference sequence). This CDR3 has 13 amino acids. V dropped 2 bases and J dropped 5 bases, with 10 bases sitting between them. This entry belongs to a study of CDR3 diversity in severe acne. TCRdb reprocessed the PCR reads with MiXCR, giving one entry per CDR3 protein. The top ten clones hold roughly 13% of a sample with over 70,000 distinct CDR3 sequences, around 49% of them seen once. This receptor was obtained from a male donor in good health, without acne. This rearrangement joins TRBV30 to TRBJ2-1, with no clear D. Sequenced input: blood. Here the CDR3 reads CAWSPRLDNEQFF. Written as DNA, the CDR3 is TGTGCCTGGAGTCCGAGACTCGACAATGAGCAGTTCTTC. Variable domain in full (rest from reference TRBV30 and TRBJ2-1): SQTIHQWPATLVQPVGSPLSLECTVEGTSNPNLYWYRQAAGRGLQLLFYSVGIGQISSEVPQNLSASRPQDRQFILSSKKLLLSDSGFYLCAWSPRLDNEQFFGPGTRLTVL.